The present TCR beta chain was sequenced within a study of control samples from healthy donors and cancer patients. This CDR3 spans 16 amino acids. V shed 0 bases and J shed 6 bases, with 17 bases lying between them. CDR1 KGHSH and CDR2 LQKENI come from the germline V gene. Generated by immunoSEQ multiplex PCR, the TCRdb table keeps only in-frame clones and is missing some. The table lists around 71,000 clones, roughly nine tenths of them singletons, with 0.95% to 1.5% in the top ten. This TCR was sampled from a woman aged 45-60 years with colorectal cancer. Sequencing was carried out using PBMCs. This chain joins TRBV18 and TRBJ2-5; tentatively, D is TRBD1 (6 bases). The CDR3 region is CASSPPQGINLKTQYF. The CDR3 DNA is TGTGCCAGCTCACCACCGCAGGGGATCAATCTTAAGACCCAGTACTTC.